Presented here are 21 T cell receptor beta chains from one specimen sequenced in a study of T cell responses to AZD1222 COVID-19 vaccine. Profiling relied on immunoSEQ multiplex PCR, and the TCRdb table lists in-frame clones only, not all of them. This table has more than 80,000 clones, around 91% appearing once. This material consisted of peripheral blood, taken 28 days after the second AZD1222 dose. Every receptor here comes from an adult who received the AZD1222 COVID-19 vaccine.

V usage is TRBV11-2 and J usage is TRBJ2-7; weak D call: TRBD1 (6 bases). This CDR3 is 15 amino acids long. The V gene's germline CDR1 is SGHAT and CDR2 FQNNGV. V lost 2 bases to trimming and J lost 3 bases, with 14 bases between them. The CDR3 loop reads CASSLINRVVYEQYF. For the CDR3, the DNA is TGTGCCAGCAGCTTAATTAACAGGGTAGTCTACGAGCAGTACTTC.

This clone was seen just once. The CDR3 region has the DNA TGTGCCAGCAGCGTAGCTACAGGAGCTCATGTTGGCGCCAACGTCCTGACTTTC. It specifies CASSVATGAHVGANVLTF. This chain connects TRBV9 to TRBJ2-6, with D possibly TRBD1 on 5 matching bases. Trimming removed 0 bases at V and 7 bases at J, with 20 bases between. The CDR3 has 18 residues. Looked up from germline, CDR1 is SGDLS and CDR2 is YYNGEE. Complete variable domain (other parts from reference TRBV9 and TRBJ2-6): DSGVTQTPKHLITATGQRVTLRCSPRSGDLSVYWYQQSLDQGLQFLIQYYNGEERAKGNILERFSAQQFPDLHSELNLSSLELGDSALYFCASSVATGAHVGANVLTFGAGSRLTVL.

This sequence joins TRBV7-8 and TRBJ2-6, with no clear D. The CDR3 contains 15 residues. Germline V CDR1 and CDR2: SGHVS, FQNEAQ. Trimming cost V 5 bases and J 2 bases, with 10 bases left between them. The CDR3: CASSPQLTGANVLTF. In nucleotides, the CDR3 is TGTGCCAGCAGCCCACAGCTTACTGGGGCCAACGTCCTGACTTTC.

The CDR3 here is CASSLDSQNTGELFF. The CDR3, as DNA: TGTGCCAGCAGCTTAGACAGTCAGAACACCGGGGAGCTGTTTTTT. The chain carries TRBV7-2 and TRBJ2-2; D remains ambiguous. This CDR3 has 15 residues. In germline, CDR1 is SGHTA, CDR2 FQGNSA. The V and J ends lost 1 base and 1 base respectively, with 7 bases between them.

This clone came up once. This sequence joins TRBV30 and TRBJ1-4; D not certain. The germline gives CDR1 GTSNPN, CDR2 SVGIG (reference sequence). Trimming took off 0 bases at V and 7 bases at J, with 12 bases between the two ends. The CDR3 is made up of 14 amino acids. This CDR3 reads CAWSVQGWGEKLFF. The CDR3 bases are TGTGCCTGGAGTGTGCAAGGGTGGGGTGAAAAACTGTTTTTT.

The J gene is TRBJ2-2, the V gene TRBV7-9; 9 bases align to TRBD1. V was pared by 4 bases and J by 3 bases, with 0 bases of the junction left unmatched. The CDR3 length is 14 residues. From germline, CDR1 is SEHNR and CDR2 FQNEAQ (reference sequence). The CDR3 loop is CASSWTGDTGELFF. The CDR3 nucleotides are TGTGCCAGCAGCTGGACAGGGGACACCGGGGAGCTGTTTTTT.

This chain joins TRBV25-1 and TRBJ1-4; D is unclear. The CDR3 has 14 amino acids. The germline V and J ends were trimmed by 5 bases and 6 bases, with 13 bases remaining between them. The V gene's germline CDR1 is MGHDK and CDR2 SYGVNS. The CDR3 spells CASSRGKGDEKLFF. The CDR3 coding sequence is TGTGCCAGCAGTCGTGGGAAAGGAGATGAAAAACTGTTTTTT.

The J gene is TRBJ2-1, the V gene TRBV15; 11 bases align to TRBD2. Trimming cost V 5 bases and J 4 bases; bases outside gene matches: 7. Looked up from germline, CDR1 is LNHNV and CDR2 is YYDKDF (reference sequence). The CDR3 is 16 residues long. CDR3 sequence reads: CATSGQTSGDYNEQFF. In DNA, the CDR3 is TGTGCCACCAGCGGCCAGACTAGCGGGGATTACAATGAGCAGTTCTTC. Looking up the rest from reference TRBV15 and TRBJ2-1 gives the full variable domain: DAMVIQNPRYQVTQFGKPVTLSCSQTLNHNVMYWYQQKSSQAPKLLFHYYDKDFNNEADTPDNFQSRRPNTSFCFLDIRSPGLGDTAMYLCATSGQTSGDYNEQFFGPGTRLTVL.

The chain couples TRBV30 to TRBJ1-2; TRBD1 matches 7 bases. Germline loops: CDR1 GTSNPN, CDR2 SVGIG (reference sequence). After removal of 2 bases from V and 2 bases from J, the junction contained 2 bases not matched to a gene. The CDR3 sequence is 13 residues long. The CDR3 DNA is TGTGCCTGGAGTCTACAGGGGAACTATGGCTACACCTTC. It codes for CAWSLQGNYGYTF.

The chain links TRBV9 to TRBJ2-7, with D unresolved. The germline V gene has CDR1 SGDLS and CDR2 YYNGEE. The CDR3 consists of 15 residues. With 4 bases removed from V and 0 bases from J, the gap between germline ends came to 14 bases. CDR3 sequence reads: CASSKSSTTSYEQYF. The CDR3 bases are TGTGCCAGCAGCAAATCGAGTACTACCTCCTACGAGCAGTACTTC.

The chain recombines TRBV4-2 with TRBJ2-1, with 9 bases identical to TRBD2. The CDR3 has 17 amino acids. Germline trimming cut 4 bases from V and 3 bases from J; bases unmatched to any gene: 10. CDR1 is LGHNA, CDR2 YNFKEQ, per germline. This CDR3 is CASSPRLAREGYNEQFF. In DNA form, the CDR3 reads TGTGCCAGCAGCCCCCGACTAGCGCGGGAGGGCTACAATGAGCAGTTCTTC.

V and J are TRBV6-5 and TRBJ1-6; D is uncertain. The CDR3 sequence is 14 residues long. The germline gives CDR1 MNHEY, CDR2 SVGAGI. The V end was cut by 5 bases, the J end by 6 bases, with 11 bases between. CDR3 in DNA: TGTGCCAGCAGTCCCTGGGAAACTAATTCACCCCTCCACTTT. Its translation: CASSPWETNSPLHF.

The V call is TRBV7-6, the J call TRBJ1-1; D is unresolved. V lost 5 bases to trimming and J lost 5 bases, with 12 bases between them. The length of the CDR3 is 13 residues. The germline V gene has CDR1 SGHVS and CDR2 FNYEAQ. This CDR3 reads CASSTPFETEAFF. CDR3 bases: TGTGCCAGCAGCACCCCCTTCGAGACTGAAGCTTTCTTT. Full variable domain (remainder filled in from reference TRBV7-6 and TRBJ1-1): GAGVSQSPRYKVTKRGQDVALRCDPISGHVSLYWYRQALGQGPEFLTYFNYEAQQDKSGLPNDRFSAERPEGSISTLTIQRTEQRDSAMYRCASSTPFETEAFFGQGTRLTVV.

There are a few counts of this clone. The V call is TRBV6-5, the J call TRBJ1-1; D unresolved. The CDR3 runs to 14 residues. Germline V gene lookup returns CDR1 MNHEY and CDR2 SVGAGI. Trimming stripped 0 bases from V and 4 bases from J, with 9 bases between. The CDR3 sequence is CASSYSPARTEAFF. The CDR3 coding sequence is TGTGCCAGCAGTTACTCTCCGGCTCGCACTGAAGCTTTCTTT.

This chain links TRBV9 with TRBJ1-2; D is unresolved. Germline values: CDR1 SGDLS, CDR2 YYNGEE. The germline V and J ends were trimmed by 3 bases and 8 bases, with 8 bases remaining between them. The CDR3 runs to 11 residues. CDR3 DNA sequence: TGTGCCAGCAGCGGCTACTCCGGCTACACCTTC. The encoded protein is CASSGYSGYTF.

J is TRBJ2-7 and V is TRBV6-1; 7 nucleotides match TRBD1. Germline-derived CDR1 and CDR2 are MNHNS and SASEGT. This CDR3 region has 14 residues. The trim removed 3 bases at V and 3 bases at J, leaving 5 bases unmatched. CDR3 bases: TGTGCCAGCAGTGATTTGTACAGGGGCTACGAGCAGTACTTC. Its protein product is CASSDLYRGYEQYF.

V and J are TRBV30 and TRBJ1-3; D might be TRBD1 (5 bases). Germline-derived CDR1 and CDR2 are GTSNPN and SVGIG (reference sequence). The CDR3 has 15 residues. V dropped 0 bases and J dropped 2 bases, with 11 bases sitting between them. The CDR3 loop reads CAWSVGPLPGNTIYF. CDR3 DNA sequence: TGTGCCTGGAGTGTGGGGCCTCTACCTGGAAACACCATATATTTT.

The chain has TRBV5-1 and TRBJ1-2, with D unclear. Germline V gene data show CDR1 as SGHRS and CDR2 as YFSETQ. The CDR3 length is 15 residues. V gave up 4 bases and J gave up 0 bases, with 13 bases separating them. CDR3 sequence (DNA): TGCGCCAGCAGCACGGGAGTTACAACTAACTATGGCTACACCTTC. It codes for CASSTGVTTNYGYTF.

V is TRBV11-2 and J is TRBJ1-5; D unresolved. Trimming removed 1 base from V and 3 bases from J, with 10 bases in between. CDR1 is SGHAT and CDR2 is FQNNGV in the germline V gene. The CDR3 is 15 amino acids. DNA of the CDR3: TGTGCCAGCAGCTTAGGAGTAGGGCTCAATCAGCCCCAGCATTTT. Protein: CASSLGVGLNQPQHF.

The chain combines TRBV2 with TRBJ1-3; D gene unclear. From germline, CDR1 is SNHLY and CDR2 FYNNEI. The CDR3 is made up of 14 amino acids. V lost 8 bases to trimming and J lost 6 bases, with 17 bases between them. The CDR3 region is CASERAGTANTIYF. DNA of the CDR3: TGTGCCAGCGAACGAGCGGGTACGGCAAACACCATATATTTT.

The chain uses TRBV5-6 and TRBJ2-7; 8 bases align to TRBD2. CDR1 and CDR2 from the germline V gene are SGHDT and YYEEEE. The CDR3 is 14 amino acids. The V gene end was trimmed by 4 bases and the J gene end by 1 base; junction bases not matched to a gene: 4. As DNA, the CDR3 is TGTGCCAGCAGCGATGCGGGGGGATCCTACGAGCAGTACTTC. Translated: CASSDAGGSYEQYF.